The table lists the clone carrying this TCR beta chain with a count of one. Each CDR3 protein is one row after TCRdb ran MiXCR on the 5' RACE reads. The data contain some 440,000 distinct CDR3 sequences, roughly 24% of them singletons. This CDR3 contains 13 residues. Trimming took 2 bases from V and 1 from J; bases not matched to a gene: 1. CDR1 GTSNPN and CDR2 SVGIG come from the germline V gene (reference sequence). These data belong to a study of identical twins. This sample also belongs to another study, concerning T cells expressing NK-cell markers.

The receptor's source is a woman aged 18 to 35 in good health. Material: CD4+ T cells sorted from blood. The chain couples TRBV30 to TRBJ1-2; 7 bases line up with TRBD1. In DNA form, the CDR3 reads TGTGCCTGGAGTAGGGACAGTAACTATGGCTACACCTTC. It specifies CAWSRDSNYGYTF.